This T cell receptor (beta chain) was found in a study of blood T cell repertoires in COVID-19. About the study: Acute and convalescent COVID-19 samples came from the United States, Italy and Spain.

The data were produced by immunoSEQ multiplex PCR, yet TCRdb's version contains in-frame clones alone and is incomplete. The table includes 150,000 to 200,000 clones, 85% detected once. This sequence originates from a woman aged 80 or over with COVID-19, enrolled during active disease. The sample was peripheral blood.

CDR3 region: CSASYRGTNYGYTF. The CDR3 DNA follows: TGCAGTGCTAGTTACCGGGGAACTAACTATGGCTACACCTTC. The chain recombines TRBV20-1 with TRBJ1-2; no firm D call. CDR1 is DFQATT and CDR2 is SNEGSKA in the germline V gene (reference sequence). The CDR3 has 14 amino acids. Trimming left V 3 bases short and J 0 bases short, with 11 bases between.